The rows below give T cell receptor beta chains drawn from one sample of a study of vaccination effects on CD4 cells after COVID-19. These receptors have no identified antigens. Assay used: immunoSEQ multiplex PCR; TCRdb lists only in-frame clones, some missing. The sample holds 77,000 or so clones, about 79% seen once. This material consisted of CD4+ T cells from PBMCs cultured with SARS-CoV-2 spike peptides, taken before COVID-19 vaccination. The origin of the receptors is a human donor who received a COVID-19 vaccine. Both conserved end residues are part of each CDR3. D genes are given only for firm matches. Size values are once, few and many counts, or a class for expanded clones, and some rows have none.

TRBV10-1	TRBJ2-3	-	-	TGCGCCAGCAGTCCACCGGGAGCAACATATACGCAGTATTTT	CASSPPGATYTQYF
TRBV10-2	TRBJ1-1	-	-	TGCGCCAGCAGACAGGACCAGAACACTGAAGCTTTCTTT	CASRQDQNTEAFF
TRBV10-2	TRBJ2-5	once	-	TGCGCCAGCGCTGATTTCGCGGGGTCGGAGACCCAGTACTTC	CASADFAGSETQYF
TRBV9	TRBJ2-1	-	-	TGTGCCAGCAGCAGGGCTAGCGCCAGCTCCTACAATGAGCAGTTCTTC	CASSRASASSYNEQFF
TRBV5-1	TRBJ2-2	-	-	TGCGCCAGCAGCTTTACAGGTTCGGGGGAGCTGTTTTTT	CASSFTGSGELFF
TRBV27	TRBJ1-2	-	TRBD1	TGTGCCAGCAGTTTTAGAGGGGGCGGCATGCACTATGGCTACACCTTC	CASSFRGGGMHYGYTF
TRBV28	TRBJ1-1	-	-	TGTGCCAGCAGTTTAGCAAGGGTGACAGTTGAAGCTTTCTTT	CASSLARVTVEAFF
TRBV5-1	TRBJ1-3	-	-	TGCGCCAGCAGCCCCGACTGGGCCACCAACACCATATATTTT	CASSPDWATNTIYF
TRBV5-8	TRBJ1-4	-	-	TGTGCCAGCAGCCTTGGACAGACCTACTCAGGGAAACTGTTTTTT	CASSLGQTYSGKLFF
TRBV7-9	TRBJ2-3	few	-	TGTGCCAGCAGCACCAGGACAGAAACAGATACGCAGTATTTT	CASSTRTETDTQYF
TRBV12-3/TRBV12-4	TRBJ1-1	-	-	TGTGCCACCCGCATGAACACTGAAGCTTTCTTT	CATRMNTEAFF
TRBV20-1	TRBJ2-4	few	-	TGCAGTGCTCCGGTGACCGACATTCAGTACTTC	CSAPVTDIQYF
TRBV19	TRBJ1-5	few	TRBD1	TGTGCCAGTATCGACGGGACAGGGTGGAATCAGCCCCAGCATTTT	CASIDGTGWNQPQHF
TRBV5-8	TRBJ2-6	-	TRBD1	TGTGCCAGCAGCCGACAGGGGGCTGGGGCCAACGTCCTGACTTTC	CASSRQGAGANVLTF
TRBV5-1	TRBJ1-5	-	TRBD1	TGCGCCAGCAGCTTGGGGACAGGGGATGGTCAGCCCCAGCATTTT	CASSLGTGDGQPQHF
TRBV28	TRBJ2-3	-	TRBD1	TGTGCCAGCAGTTCGACAGGGGGCCCCACCATGGATACGCAGTATTTT	CASSSTGGPTMDTQYF
TRBV5-4	TRBJ1-3	-	-	TGTGCCAGCAGCTCGACAGGAGGGGAATGGGGAAACACCATATATTTT	CASSSTGGEWGNTIYF
TRBV25-1	TRBJ2-1	-	-	TGTGCCAGCAGTGAAGAACGAGCAAGGGGCTACAATGAGCAGTTCTTC	CASSEERARGYNEQFF
TRBV30	TRBJ1-4	-	-	TGTGCCTGGAGTGTACAGGGAGGAGATGAAAAACTGTTTTTT	CAWSVQGGDEKLFF
TRBV6-5	TRBJ1-5	-	-	TGTGCCAGCAGCCCCCGGGTAGGTCAGCCCCAGCATTTT	CASSPRVGQPQHF
TRBV7-9	TRBJ1-1	-	-	TGTGCCAGCAGCTTAACTCGGGCCTCAAGGAACACTGAAGCTTTCTTT	CASSLTRASRNTEAFF
TRBV9	TRBJ2-1	-	-	TGTGCCAGCAGCCCCCAAACAGATTACAATGAGCAGTTCTTC	CASSPQTDYNEQFF
TRBV2	TRBJ1-2	few	-	TGTGCCAGCAGTGATATGGGGGGTGGCTACACCTTC	CASSDMGGGYTF
TRBV7-3	TRBJ1-1	once	-	TGTGCCAGCAGTGGGCAGCCGGGGGACACTGAAGCTTTCTTT	CASSGQPGDTEAFF
TRBV12-3/TRBV12-4	TRBJ1-6	-	-	TGTGCCAGCAGTTTGACCAGCCTCTCACCCCTCCACTTT	CASSLTSLSPLHF
TRBV12-5	TRBJ2-1	once	TRBD1	TGTGCTAGTGGCGCCCGGGACAGGGAATTCGATGAGCAGTTCTTC	CASGARDREFDEQFF
TRBV18	TRBJ1-1	-	TRBD1	TGTGCCAGCTCCCTGGGACAGGGAGGAATGAACACTGAAGCTTTCTTT	CASSLGQGGMNTEAFF
TRBV2	TRBJ1-1	few	TRBD1	TGTGCCAGCAGTCTACAGGGGGCAGTCACTGAAGCTTTCTTT	CASSLQGAVTEAFF
TRBV5-8	TRBJ2-3	-	-	TGTGCCAGCAGCTTGGTTCCCAGCACAGATACGCAGTATTTT	CASSLVPSTDTQYF
TRBV24-1	TRBJ1-2	few	-	TGTGCCACCAGTGGGACAGCGGGGGACTATGGCTACACCTTC	CATSGTAGDYGYTF
TRBV27	TRBJ1-2	-	TRBD1	TGTGCCAGGTACAAGGGACAGCCCAACTGGGGCTACACCTTC	CARYKGQPNWGYTF
TRBV9	TRBJ2-3	-	-	TGTGCCAGCAGCGTAGTCCTTACAGGGTTCAGCACAGATACGCAGTATTTT	CASSVVLTGFSTDTQYF
TRBV12-5	TRBJ1-5	-	TRBD1	TGTGCTAGTGGCCAGACCGGACAGGGGGTTTGGCAGCCCCAGCATTTT	CASGQTGQGVWQPQHF
TRBV6-2/TRBV6-3	TRBJ1-1	-	-	TGTGCCAGCAGTTACGCAGAGGGATACACTGAAGCTTTCTTT	CASSYAEGYTEAFF
TRBV4-1	TRBJ1-2	few	-	TGCGCCAGCAGCCAAGATCCGAAGGGGGCTAACTATGGCTACACCTTC	CASSQDPKGANYGYTF
TRBV6-4	TRBJ1-2	-	-	TGTGCCAGCAGTGTAGCGGGAACTTACAGCTACACCTTC	CASSVAGTYSYTF
TRBV5-5	TRBJ1-6	-	TRBD1	TGTGCCAGCAGCCAGGGGGTCGGGTCACCCCTCCACTTT	CASSQGVGSPLHF
TRBV5-1	TRBJ1-1	-	-	TGCGCCAGCAGCGGAAACATGAACACTGAAGCTTTCTTT	CASSGNMNTEAFF
TRBV6-5	TRBJ2-2	-	TRBD1	TGTGCCAGCAGGAGCCAGGGGGCTGTCGGGGAGCTGTTTTTT	CASRSQGAVGELFF
TRBV10-1	TRBJ1-4	-	-	TGCGCCAGCAGTCGAAGTAACAATGAAAAACTGTTTTTT	CASSRSNNEKLFF
TRBV6-5	TRBJ1-5	-	TRBD1	TGTGCCAGCAGTATTAGAACAGGGGGAGATCAGCCCCAGCATTTT	CASSIRTGGDQPQHF
TRBV7-7	TRBJ2-5	-	-	TGTGCCAGCAGCTTAGACAGCCAAGAGACCCAGTACTTC	CASSLDSQETQYF
TRBV4-1	TRBJ1-3	few	TRBD1	TGCGCCAGCAGCCGACAGGGGGTCGTTCTCTCTGGAAACACCATATATTTT	CASSRQGVVLSGNTIYF
TRBV6-1	TRBJ2-3	-	TRBD2	TGTGCCAGCAGTGAAATTTTTAGCGGGGGTACAGATACGCAGTATTTT	CASSEIFSGGTDTQYF
TRBV5-5	TRBJ1-1	-	TRBD1	TGTGCCAGCAGCTTGGGACAGGGGGTAGGGCTCACTGAAGCTTTCTTT	CASSLGQGVGLTEAFF
TRBV24-1	TRBJ2-1	once	-	TGTGCCACCAAAGGTCCCTACAATGAGCAGTTCTTC	CATKGPYNEQFF
TRBV7-3	TRBJ1-1	-	-	TGTGCCAGCAGCTTAACTCCAGGGTTTACTGAAGCTTTCTTT	CASSLTPGFTEAFF
TRBV5-1	TRBJ2-5	-	-	TGCGCCAGCAGCTTGGAGGGGTCCGATCGCAGGGGTCTTCGAGAGACCCAGTACTTC	CASSLEGSDRRGLRETQYF
TRBV2	TRBJ1-2	-	-	TGTGCCAGCAGCAGGGGACAATATGGCTACACCTTC	CASSRGQYGYTF
TRBV24-1	TRBJ2-5	-	TRBD1	TGTGCCACCAGTGATGCACAGGGGGACCAAGAGACCCAGTACTTC	CATSDAQGDQETQYF
TRBV5-1	TRBJ2-2	-	TRBD1	TGCGCCAGCAGCTTGGGAGGGACAGGCGGGGAGCTGTTTTTT	CASSLGGTGGELFF
TRBV7-8	TRBJ2-3	-	-	TGTGCCAGCAGCCGCACAGATACGCAGTATTTT	CASSRTDTQYF
TRBV20-1	TRBJ2-3	-	-	TGCAGTGCCCCCCGCGCAGATACGCAGTATTTT	CSAPRADTQYF
TRBV5-6	TRBJ2-2	-	TRBD1	TGTGCCAGCAGCAGGACAGGGATACTCACCGGGGAGCTGTTTTTT	CASSRTGILTGELFF